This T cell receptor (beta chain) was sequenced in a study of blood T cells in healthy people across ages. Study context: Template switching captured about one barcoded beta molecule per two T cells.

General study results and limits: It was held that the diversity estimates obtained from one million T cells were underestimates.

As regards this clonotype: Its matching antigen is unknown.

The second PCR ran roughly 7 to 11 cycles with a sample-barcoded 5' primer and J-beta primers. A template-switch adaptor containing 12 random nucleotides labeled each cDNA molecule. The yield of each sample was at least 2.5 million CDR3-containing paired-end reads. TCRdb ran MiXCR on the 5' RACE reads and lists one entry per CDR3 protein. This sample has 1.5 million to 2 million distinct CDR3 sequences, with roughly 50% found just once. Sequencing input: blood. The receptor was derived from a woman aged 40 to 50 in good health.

Written as DNA, the CDR3 is TGTGCCAGCAGTTACTCGAGTTCAGCCGCTAACTATGGCTACACCTTC. Translating gives CASSYSSSAANYGYTF. The chain uses TRBV6-5 and TRBJ1-2; no definite D call. Deletions cut 0 bases from V and 0 bases from J, with 11 bases between. The CDR3 is made up of 16 amino acids. Germline values: CDR1 MNHEY, CDR2 SVGAGI.